Here is one TCR beta chain with its context. Antigen unknown. From the approximately 120-subject validation cohort, which was separate from the roughly 670-subject first cohort, the donors were drawn. These data belong to a study of cytomegalovirus exposure and HLA in healthy donors. Study-level results: Subsequent analysis found a tendency for first-cohort TCR clusters to co-occur within the 95 to 150 validation repertoires. Accounts indicate the classifier identified cytomegalovirus status with strong specificity and sensitivity.

Generated by immunoSEQ multiplex PCR, the TCRdb table keeps only in-frame clones and is missing some. The sample holds about 280,000 clones; approximately 87% are singletons and the top ten take about 0.9%. From germline, CDR1 is SGHDT and CDR2 YYEEEE. J gave up 6 bases and V 2 bases, and 6 bases lay outside the gene matches. CDR3 length equals 15 residues. The sequenced sample consisted of PBMCs. The J gene is TRBJ2-1, the V gene TRBV5-6; 9 bases align to TRBD2. This TCR was sampled from a woman between 18 and 29 years old in good health and CMV-seronegative. Here the CDR3 DNA reads TGTGCCAGCAGCTTTGTTAGTAGCGGGAGCAATGAGCAGTTCTTC. Protein: CASSFVSSGSNEQFF.